This T cell receptor (beta chain) derives from a study of T cell repertoires in cytomegalovirus infection. Overall study findings and caveats: Summed frequency of public TCR beta families distinguished CMV carriers with the relevant HLA.

As concerns this clonotype: Its target is unknown.

MiXCR, applied by TCRdb to the reads, yields one record per CDR3 protein. Here the sample spans more than 95,000 distinct CDR3 sequences, about 31% being singletons. The sequencing here drew on CD8+ T cells from cultured PBMCs, taken from culture after CMV antigen stimulation. This sequence originates from a human donor in good health (CMV status not recorded). Some clones in this sample may be carry-over from other donors' samples.

CDR3: CASSISGGSTDTQYF. CDR3 nucleotides: TGTGCCAGCAGCATTAGCGGGGGAAGCACAGATACGCAGTATTTT. This chain uses TRBV7-3 with TRBJ2-3; 9 bases line up with TRBD2. J gave up 0 bases and V 5 bases, and 3 bases lay outside the gene matches. The CDR3 extends over 15 amino acids. Per the germline V gene, CDR1 is SGHTA and CDR2 is FQGTGA. Full variable domain (remainder filled in from reference TRBV7-3 and TRBJ2-3): GAGVSQTPSNKVTEKGKYVELRCDPISGHTALYWYRQSLGQGPEFLIYFQGTGAADDSGLPNDRFFAVRPEGSVSTLKIQRTERGDSAVYLCASSISGGSTDTQYFGPGTRLTVL.